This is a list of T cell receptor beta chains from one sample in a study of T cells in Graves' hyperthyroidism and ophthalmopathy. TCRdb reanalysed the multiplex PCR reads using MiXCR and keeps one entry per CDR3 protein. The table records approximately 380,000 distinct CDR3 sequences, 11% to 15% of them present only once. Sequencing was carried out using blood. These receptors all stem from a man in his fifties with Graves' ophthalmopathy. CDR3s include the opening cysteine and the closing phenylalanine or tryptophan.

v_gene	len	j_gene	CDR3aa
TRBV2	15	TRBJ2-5	CASSPLGGSQETQYF
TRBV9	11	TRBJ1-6	CASSGNSPLHF
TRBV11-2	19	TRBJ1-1	CASSSVAGGAVDRNTEAFF
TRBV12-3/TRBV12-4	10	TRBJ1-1	CASSGGVSFF
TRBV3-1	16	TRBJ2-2	CASSQGLAGDTGELFF
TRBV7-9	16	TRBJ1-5	CASSLEGTPVYQPQHF
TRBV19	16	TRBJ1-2	CASSIDVFAGTEGYTF
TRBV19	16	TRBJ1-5	CASTPRKGQVGQPQHF
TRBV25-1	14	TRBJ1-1	CASRGTGLNTEAFF
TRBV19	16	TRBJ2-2	CASSIEAEANTGELLF
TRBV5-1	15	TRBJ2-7	CASSLDGGQGYEQYF
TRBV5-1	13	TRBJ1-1	CATRFGADTEAFF
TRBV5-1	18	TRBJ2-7	CASSTADAGLAVGVEQYF
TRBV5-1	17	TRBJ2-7	CASSRGTSGRSSYEQYF
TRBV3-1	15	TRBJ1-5	CASSQGAGRNQPQHF
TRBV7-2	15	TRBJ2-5	CASIPTGGRFETQYF
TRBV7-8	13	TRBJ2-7	CASSLKGGAEQYF
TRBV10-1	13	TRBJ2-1	CASSEEEGTGQFF
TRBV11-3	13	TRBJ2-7	CASRPGANNEQYF
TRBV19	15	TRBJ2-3	CASRGAGSSTDTQYF
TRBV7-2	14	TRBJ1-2	CASSLVGRNYGYTF
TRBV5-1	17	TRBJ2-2	CASSFGLGGTDTGELFF
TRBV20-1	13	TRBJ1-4	CSARKRNSEKLFF
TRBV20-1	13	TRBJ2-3	CSAVAGGTDTQYF
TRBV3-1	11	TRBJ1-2	CASGAEDGYTF
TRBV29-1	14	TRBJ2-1	CSVDSRGRLNEQFF
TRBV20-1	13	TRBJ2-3	CSARGGGADTQYF
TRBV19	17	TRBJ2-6	CASRITRSYSGANVLTF
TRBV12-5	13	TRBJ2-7	CASGQTGSREQYF
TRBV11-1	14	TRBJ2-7	CASSLMDIAYEQYF
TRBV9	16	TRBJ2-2	CASSPSGIVRTGELFF
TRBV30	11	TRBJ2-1	CAWGQGNEQFF
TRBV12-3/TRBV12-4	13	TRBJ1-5	CASSLDVGQPQHF
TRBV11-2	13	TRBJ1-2	CASSATGDCGYTF
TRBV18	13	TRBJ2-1	CASSPKGRDEQFF
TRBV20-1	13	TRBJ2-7	CSARGSGRVGQYF
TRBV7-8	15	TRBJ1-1	CASSLGRAMNTEAFF